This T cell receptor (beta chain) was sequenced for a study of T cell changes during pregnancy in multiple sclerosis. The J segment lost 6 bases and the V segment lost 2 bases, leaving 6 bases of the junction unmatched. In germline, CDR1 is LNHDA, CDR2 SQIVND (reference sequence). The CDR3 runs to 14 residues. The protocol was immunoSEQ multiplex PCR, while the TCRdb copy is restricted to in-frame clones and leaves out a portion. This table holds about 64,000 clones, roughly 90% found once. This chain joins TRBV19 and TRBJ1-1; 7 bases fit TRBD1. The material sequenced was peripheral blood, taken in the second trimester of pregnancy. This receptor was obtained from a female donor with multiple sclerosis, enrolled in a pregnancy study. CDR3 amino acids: CASSIRQGYPEAFF. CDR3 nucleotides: TGTGCCAGTAGTATACGACAGGGTTATCCTGAAGCTTTCTTT.